The present TCR beta chain was sequenced within a study of T cells after yellow fever vaccination. Per germline, CDR1 MNHEY and CDR2 SVGAGI. V dropped 2 bases and J dropped 3 bases, with 9 bases sitting between them. CDR3 length: 14 amino acids. Ten or more counts support this clonotype. MiXCR, run by TCRdb on the 5' RACE reads, gives a single entry per CDR3 protein. The sample contains 250,000 to 400,000 distinct CDR3 sequences, around 4.5% of which appear only once. This chain uses TRBV6-5 with TRBJ2-3, with a tentative D call TRBD1 (5 bases). This TCR derives from a man between 18 and 35 years old who received the YFV17D yellow fever vaccine. This material consisted of PBMCs, taken 15 days after the yellow fever booster vaccination. CDR3 in amino acids: CASSYGHPTDTQYF. The CDR3 bases are TGTGCCAGCAGTTACGGACACCCTACAGATACGCAGTATTTT.